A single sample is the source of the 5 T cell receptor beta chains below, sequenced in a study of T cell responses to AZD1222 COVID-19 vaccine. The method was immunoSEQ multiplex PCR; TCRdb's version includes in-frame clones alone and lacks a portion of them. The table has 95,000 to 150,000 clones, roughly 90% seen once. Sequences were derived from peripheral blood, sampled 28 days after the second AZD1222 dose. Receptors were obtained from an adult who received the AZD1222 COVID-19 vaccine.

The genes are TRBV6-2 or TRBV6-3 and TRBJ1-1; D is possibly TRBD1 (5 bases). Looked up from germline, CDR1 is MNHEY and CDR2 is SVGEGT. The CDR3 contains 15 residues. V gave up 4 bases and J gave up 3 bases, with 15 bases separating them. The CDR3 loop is CASSFDGRVDTEAFF. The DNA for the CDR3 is TGTGCCAGCAGTTTTGACGGCAGGGTAGACACTGAAGCTTTCTTT.

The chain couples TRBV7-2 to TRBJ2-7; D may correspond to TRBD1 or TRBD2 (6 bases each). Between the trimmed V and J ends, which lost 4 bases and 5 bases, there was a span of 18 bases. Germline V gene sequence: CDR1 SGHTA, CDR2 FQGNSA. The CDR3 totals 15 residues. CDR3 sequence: CASSSLSQGRHEQYF. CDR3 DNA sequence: TGTGCCAGCAGCTCATTGTCCCAGGGGAGGCACGAGCAGTACTTC.

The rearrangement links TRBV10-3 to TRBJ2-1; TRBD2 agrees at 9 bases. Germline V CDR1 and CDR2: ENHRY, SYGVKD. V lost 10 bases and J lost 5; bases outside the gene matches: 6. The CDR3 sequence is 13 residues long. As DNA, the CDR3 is TGTGCCAACGCGGGGGGGGATAACAATGAGCAGTTCTTC. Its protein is CANAGGDNNEQFF.

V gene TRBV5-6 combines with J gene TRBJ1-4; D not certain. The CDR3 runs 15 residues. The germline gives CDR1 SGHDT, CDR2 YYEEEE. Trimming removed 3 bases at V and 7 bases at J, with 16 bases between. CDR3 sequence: CASSSVGPEGEKLFF. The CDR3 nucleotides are TGTGCCAGCAGCTCAGTAGGACCGGAGGGTGAAAAACTGTTTTTT.

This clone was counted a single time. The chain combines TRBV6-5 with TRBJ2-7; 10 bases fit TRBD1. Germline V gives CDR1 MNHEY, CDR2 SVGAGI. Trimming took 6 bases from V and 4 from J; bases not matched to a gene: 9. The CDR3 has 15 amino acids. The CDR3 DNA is TGTGCCAGCAGACAACCGGGACAGGGGCAGTACGAGCAGTACTTC. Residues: CASRQPGQGQYEQYF.